These 2 T cell receptor beta chains were all obtained from the same sample, sequenced in a study of T cells in Graves' hyperthyroidism and ophthalmopathy. What was amplified from RNA transcripts were TCR beta CDR3 regions. First-round RT-PCR with HTBI primers amplified the TCR CDR3 region. TCRdb reanalysed the multiplex PCR reads using MiXCR and keeps one entry per CDR3 protein. Of about 420,000 distinct CDR3 sequences in the sample, roughly 15% were seen once. Sequenced input: blood. The source of these receptors is a woman between 18 and 29 years old with Graves' hyperthyroidism.

The chain recombines TRBV4-1 with TRBJ2-5; D is unresolved. Germline values: CDR1 MGHRA, CDR2 YSYEKL. This CDR3 region has 15 residues. V was shortened by 1 base and J by 5 bases, with 14 bases between the two germline ends. The chain's CDR3 is CASSQVFSTRETQYF. CDR3 DNA: TGCGCCAGCAGCCAAGTTTTCTCCACCCGGGAGACCCAGTACTTC.

This clonotype was recorded a few times. This chain links TRBV12-3 or TRBV12-4 with TRBJ1-4, with a weak D call TRBD1 (5 bases). With 2 bases removed from V and 6 bases from J, the gap between germline ends came to 10 bases. This CDR3 is 14 amino acids long. In nucleotides, the CDR3 is TGTGCCAGCAGTTTAATCGGGGCTGATGAAAAACTGTTTTTT. Translation gives CASSLIGADEKLFF.